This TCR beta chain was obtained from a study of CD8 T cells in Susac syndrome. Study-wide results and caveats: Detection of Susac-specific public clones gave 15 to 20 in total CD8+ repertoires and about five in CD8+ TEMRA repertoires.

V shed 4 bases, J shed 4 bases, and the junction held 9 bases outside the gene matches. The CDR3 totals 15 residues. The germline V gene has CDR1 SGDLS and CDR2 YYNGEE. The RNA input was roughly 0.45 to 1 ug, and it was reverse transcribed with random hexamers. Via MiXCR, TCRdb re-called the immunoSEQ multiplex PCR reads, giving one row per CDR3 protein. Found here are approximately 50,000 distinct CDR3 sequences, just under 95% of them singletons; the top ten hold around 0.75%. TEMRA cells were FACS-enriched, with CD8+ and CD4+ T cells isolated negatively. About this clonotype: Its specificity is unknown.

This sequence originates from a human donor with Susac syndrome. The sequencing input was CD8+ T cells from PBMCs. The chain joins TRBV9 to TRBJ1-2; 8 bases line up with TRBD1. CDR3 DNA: TGTGCCAGCAGCTTACCCGGGACAGGCCCCTATGGCTACACCTTC. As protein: CASSLPGTGPYGYTF.